Listed below are T cell receptor beta chains from one sample, sequenced in a study of T-cell reconstitution after alpha-beta-depleted transplantation in children. TCRdb re-called the PCR reads through MiXCR, storing one row per CDR3 protein. The table includes about a million distinct CDR3 sequences, under 30% detected once. The sequenced sample was PBMCs, mostly from graft donor cells, obtained 360 days after TCRalphabeta/CD19-depleted stem cell transplant. The receptor set was obtained from a boy under two years old who had a stem cell transplant for SCID, so the T cells may come from the graft donor. The CDR3 runs from the conserved cysteine through the conserved F or W. The order of the fields is clone size, J gene, V gene, D gene, CDR3 DNA, CDR3 protein. The D gene is left open where the match is weak. Clone sizes are given selectively: once, few, many, or a class where the clone is expanded.

size: once; J: TRBJ2-7; V: TRBV12-3/TRBV12-4; D: -; DNA: TGTGCCAGCAGTTTTTACGGGGCGGAGCAGTACTTC; CDR3: CASSFYGAEQYF
size: few; J: TRBJ2-1; V: TRBV12-3/TRBV12-4; D: TRBD2; DNA: TGTGCCAGCAGCCGCGGGACTAGCGGGGGTCAGAATGAGCAGTTCTTC; CDR3: CASSRGTSGGQNEQFF
size: -; J: TRBJ2-2; V: TRBV9; D: -; DNA: TGTGCCAGCAGCGCCCCGGTTACGAACACCGGGGAGCTGTTTTTT; CDR3: CASSAPVTNTGELFF
size: few; J: TRBJ2-5; V: TRBV11-1; D: -; DNA: TGTGCCAGCAGCTTAAGTATTGTCTCCAGGGCCTGGGCAGAGACCCAGTACTTC; CDR3: CASSLSIVSRAWAETQYF
size: -; J: TRBJ1-5; V: TRBV12-3/TRBV12-4; D: TRBD1; DNA: TGTGCCAGCAGTTTACCGGACAGGGCGGGCAATCAGCCCCAGCATTTT; CDR3: CASSLPDRAGNQPQHF
size: -; J: TRBJ2-7; V: TRBV28; D: TRBD1; DNA: TGTGCCAGCAGTTCCCGGGACAGGGGGTACTACGAGCAGTACTTC; CDR3: CASSSRDRGYYEQYF
size: few; J: TRBJ2-3; V: TRBV7-2; D: -; DNA: TGTGCCAGCAGCCCCCTCGATGTTACGCAGTATTTT; CDR3: CASSPLDVTQYF
size: few; J: TRBJ2-2; V: TRBV7-8; D: -; DNA: TGTGCCAGCAGCTTGGTAGTTCCGACCGGGGAGCTGTTTTTT; CDR3: CASSLVVPTGELFF
size: few; J: TRBJ2-2; V: TRBV4-3; D: -; DNA: TGCGCCAGCAGCCGCACCGGGGGCCGGACCGGGGAGCTGTTTTTT; CDR3: CASSRTGGRTGELFF
size: few; J: TRBJ2-7; V: TRBV15; D: -; DNA: TGTGCCACCAGCAGGTCCCCCGACACGGGGAAGCAGTACTTC; CDR3: CATSRSPDTGKQYF
size: many; J: TRBJ2-6; V: TRBV5-1; D: -; DNA: TGCGCCACCCAAAGAATCCCCGGGAGAGAGACTGGGGCCAACGTCCTGACTTTC; CDR3: CATQRIPGRETGANVLTF
size: -; J: TRBJ2-5; V: TRBV10-3; D: TRBD2; DNA: TGTGCCATCAGTGGGACTAGCGGGGGCCATGGAGAGACCCAGTACTTC; CDR3: CAISGTSGGHGETQYF
size: -; J: TRBJ2-3; V: TRBV7-2; D: -; DNA: TGTGCCAGCGGCACCTGGGGCACAGATACGCAGTATTTT; CDR3: CASGTWGTDTQYF
size: -; J: TRBJ2-3; V: TRBV20-1; D: TRBD1; DNA: TGCAGTGCCCCGACAGGGGGCAAGGCAGATACGCAGTATTTT; CDR3: CSAPTGGKADTQYF
size: -; J: TRBJ2-1; V: TRBV20-1; D: TRBD1; DNA: TGCAGTGCTAGAGATAGGGTTTATGGGACAGGGCATAATGAGCAGTTCTTC; CDR3: CSARDRVYGTGHNEQFF
size: -; J: TRBJ1-1; V: TRBV6-6; D: TRBD1; DNA: TGTGCCAGCTACCGGGACAGGTTCGCTGAAGCTTTCTTT; CDR3: CASYRDRFAEAFF
size: -; J: TRBJ2-3; V: TRBV2; D: -; DNA: TGTGCCAGCAGTGACCTCCTAGCGAATACGCAGTATTTT; CDR3: CASSDLLANTQYF
size: -; J: TRBJ2-5; V: TRBV5-1; D: TRBD1; DNA: TGCGCCAGCAGAGCACGGGACAGGGGGCAGGAGACCCAGTACTTC; CDR3: CASRARDRGQETQYF
size: few; J: TRBJ2-7; V: TRBV7-9; D: -; DNA: TGTGCCAGCAGCTTAGAGGTCTACGCTGTCGAGCAGTACTTC; CDR3: CASSLEVYAVEQYF
size: few; J: TRBJ2-7; V: TRBV12-3/TRBV12-4; D: -; DNA: TGTGCCAGGGGGCCTAACGGGACCTACGAGCAGTACTTC; CDR3: CARGPNGTYEQYF
size: few; J: TRBJ2-7; V: TRBV20-1; D: -; DNA: TGCAGTGCTAGAGGGATCTCCTACGAGCAGTACTTC; CDR3: CSARGISYEQYF
size: -; J: TRBJ1-3; V: TRBV20-1; D: -; DNA: TGCAGTGCTAGGGGTGGGGTAAGCTCTGGAAACACCATATATTTT; CDR3: CSARGGVSSGNTIYF
size: few; J: TRBJ2-2; V: TRBV7-2; D: -; DNA: TGTGCCAGCAGCTCCGACTTAACCAGGACCGGGGAGCTGTTTTTT; CDR3: CASSSDLTRTGELFF
size: many; J: TRBJ2-3; V: TRBV20-1; D: -; DNA: TGCAGTGCTAGAGATGGTTCGCGTTCCACAGATACGCAGTATTTT; CDR3: CSARDGSRSTDTQYF
size: -; J: TRBJ1-3; V: TRBV15; D: -; DNA: TGTGCCACCAGCAGAGCATGGGAAAACACCATATATTTT; CDR3: CATSRAWENTIYF
size: -; J: TRBJ2-1; V: TRBV12-3/TRBV12-4; D: -; DNA: TGTGCCAGCAGCCCCCTGGCCAGTCATGAGCAGTTCTTC; CDR3: CASSPLASHEQFF
size: few; J: TRBJ2-1; V: TRBV10-3; D: -; DNA: TGTGCCATCAGTGTGGGGTTTGAGCAGTTCTTC; CDR3: CAISVGFEQFF
size: -; J: TRBJ1-5; V: TRBV28; D: TRBD1; DNA: TGTGCCAGCAGTAGTACAGGGGACTATCAGCCCCAGCATTTT; CDR3: CASSSTGDYQPQHF
size: -; J: TRBJ1-2; V: TRBV20-1; D: -; DNA: TGCAGTGCTAGTGAATCATGGGTTAACTATGGCTACACCTTC; CDR3: CSASESWVNYGYTF
size: once; J: TRBJ1-1; V: TRBV13; D: -; DNA: TGTGCCAGCCCTCATTCGGGGGACACTGAAGCTTTCTTT; CDR3: CASPHSGDTEAFF
size: few; J: TRBJ1-2; V: TRBV10-3; D: -; DNA: TGTGCCATCAGTCCGGCCGGGGGCGCAGCTAACTATGGCTACACCTTC; CDR3: CAISPAGGAANYGYTF
size: -; J: TRBJ1-2; V: TRBV7-2; D: -; DNA: TGTGCCAGCAGCTTAGCAGCAGGGCGCTGGGGAGGCTACACCTTC; CDR3: CASSLAAGRWGGYTF
size: -; J: TRBJ2-7; V: TRBV9; D: TRBD1; DNA: TGTGCCAGCAGCCTCCGGGACAGCTCCTTGTACGAGCAGTACTTC; CDR3: CASSLRDSSLYEQYF
size: -; J: TRBJ2-5; V: TRBV4-2; D: TRBD1; DNA: TGTGCCAGCAGCCAAGATCCCCTCCGGACAGGGGGCGTGAAGACCCAGTACTTC; CDR3: CASSQDPLRTGGVKTQYF
size: few; J: TRBJ2-3; V: TRBV20-1; D: -; DNA: TGCAGTGCTAGACGGACCCTGGGCACAGATACGCAGTATTTT; CDR3: CSARRTLGTDTQYF
size: -; J: TRBJ2-1; V: TRBV20-1; D: TRBD1; DNA: TGCAGTGCAAGGACAGGGTGGTACAATGAGCAGTTCTTC; CDR3: CSARTGWYNEQFF
size: -; J: TRBJ2-5; V: TRBV6-2/TRBV6-3; D: -; DNA: TGTGCCAGCAGTTTACTACCCAAGTTCCCGACACACCAAGAGACCCAGTACTTC; CDR3: CASSLLPKFPTHQETQYF
size: -; J: TRBJ2-1; V: TRBV7-2; D: TRBD2; DNA: TGTGCCAGCAGCTCCGGGACTAGCGCCGGTAATGAGCAGTTCTTC; CDR3: CASSSGTSAGNEQFF
size: -; J: TRBJ1-5; V: TRBV25-1; D: -; DNA: TGTGCCAGCAGTGAATATGGGCAAAAGCCCCAGCATTTT; CDR3: CASSEYGQKPQHF
size: -; J: TRBJ2-7; V: TRBV11-2; D: TRBD2; DNA: TGTGCCAGCAGCCTTGGGTGCCACCAGGGAGGGCTTAAGGGGCAGTACTTC; CDR3: CASSLGCHQGGLKGQYF
size: -; J: TRBJ2-2; V: TRBV3-1; D: -; DNA: TGTGCCAGCTCCCCTGGGGGTATCGGGACCGGGGAGCTGTTTTTT; CDR3: CASSPGGIGTGELFF
size: few; J: TRBJ2-4; V: TRBV12-3/TRBV12-4; D: TRBD1; DNA: TGTGCCAGCAGTTCCTGGGACAGGGTGAAGCAAAACATTCAGTACTTC; CDR3: CASSSWDRVKQNIQYF
size: -; J: TRBJ1-1; V: TRBV11-1; D: TRBD1; DNA: TGTGCCAGCAGCTTAGGGGACAGGGAGTCTGAAGCTTTCTTT; CDR3: CASSLGDRESEAFF
size: -; J: TRBJ2-1; V: TRBV12-3/TRBV12-4; D: -; DNA: TGTGCCAGCAGTTTAGTTCCAGCATTCCCCCACGAGCAGTTCTTC; CDR3: CASSLVPAFPHEQFF
size: few; J: TRBJ2-1; V: TRBV12-3/TRBV12-4; D: -; DNA: TGTGCCAGCAGCCATGAACTAGGGCCGATCAATGAGCAGTTCTTC; CDR3: CASSHELGPINEQFF
size: -; J: TRBJ1-1; V: TRBV12-3/TRBV12-4; D: -; DNA: TGTGCCAGCAATCCGCGGGATCTTCGCACTGAAGCTTTCTTT; CDR3: CASNPRDLRTEAFF
size: few; J: TRBJ1-1; V: TRBV20-1; D: -; DNA: TGCAGTTCCAGGAGTCAGGGGATGAACACTGAAGCTTTCTTT; CDR3: CSSRSQGMNTEAFF
size: -; J: TRBJ1-3; V: TRBV15; D: -; DNA: TGTGCCACCCTCGCGGGATCCGGTGGAAACACCATATATTTT; CDR3: CATLAGSGGNTIYF
size: -; J: TRBJ1-2; V: TRBV27; D: -; DNA: TGTGCCAGCAGCTCAGCTCGGAACAGGGTGAGGGTTGGCTACACCTTC; CDR3: CASSSARNRVRVGYTF
size: once; J: TRBJ1-1; V: TRBV12-3/TRBV12-4; D: -; DNA: TGTGCCAGCAGTTTAGATTCAGGGTACACTGAAGCTTTCTTT; CDR3: CASSLDSGYTEAFF
size: once; J: TRBJ2-7; V: TRBV11-2; D: TRBD1; DNA: TGTGCCAGCAGCTTAGAGAGACAGGGGGCGACCGAGCAGTACTTC; CDR3: CASSLERQGATEQYF
size: -; J: TRBJ2-1; V: TRBV5-1; D: TRBD2; DNA: TGCGCCAGCAGCTTCCCGATTAGCGGGGGGTACTACAATGAGCAGTTCTTC; CDR3: CASSFPISGGYYNEQFF
size: -; J: TRBJ2-5; V: TRBV7-8; D: TRBD2; DNA: TGTGCCAGCAGCTTACGGCGGGGGGGCCCCCAAGAGACCCAGTACTTC; CDR3: CASSLRRGGPQETQYF
size: -; J: TRBJ2-7; V: TRBV15; D: -; DNA: TGTGCCACGAGGGACCCGGGATCCTACGAGCAGTACTTC; CDR3: CATRDPGSYEQYF
size: few; J: TRBJ2-7; V: TRBV5-1; D: TRBD1; DNA: TGCGCCAGCAGGTCGGGACAGTTCTACGAGCAGTACTTC; CDR3: CASRSGQFYEQYF
size: many; J: TRBJ2-7; V: TRBV5-1; D: -; DNA: TGCGCCAGCAGAGTTGATGCGGGGCCCTCCTACGAGCAGTACTTC; CDR3: CASRVDAGPSYEQYF
size: -; J: TRBJ2-5; V: TRBV28; D: -; DNA: TGTGCCAGCAGTACATTGGCTAGCGACCCCCAAGAGACCCAGTACTTC; CDR3: CASSTLASDPQETQYF
size: -; J: TRBJ2-7; V: TRBV4-3; D: -; DNA: TGCGCCAGCAGCCTGCACAACGGGCCCCCCTACGAGCAGTACTTC; CDR3: CASSLHNGPPYEQYF
size: -; J: TRBJ2-7; V: TRBV18; D: TRBD1; DNA: TGTGCCAGCTCAGCACAGGGGATTTCCTACGAGCAGTACTTC; CDR3: CASSAQGISYEQYF